These T cell receptor beta chains were read from a single sample in a study of cytomegalovirus exposure and HLA in healthy donors. Produced via immunoSEQ multiplex PCR; TCRdb's table is partial and in-frame only. Of about 120,000 clones listed, around three quarters are singletons. The sample comprised PBMCs. The origin of the receptors is a woman in her 50s in good health and CMV-seronegative. The CDR3 runs from the conserved cysteine through the conserved F or W. A D gene is named only where the DNA matches it firmly. Clone size is not always given. Where it is, it says once, few, many or a class for expanded clones.

j_call	clone_size	d_call	v_call	cdr3_aa	cdr3_nt
TRBJ2-2	.	.	TRBV5-1	CASSLALGTSTGELFF	TGCGCCAGCAGCTTGGCCCTTGGGACAAGCACCGGGGAGCTGTTTTTT
TRBJ1-4	.	.	TRBV7-2	CASSLLRVTNEKLFF	TGTGCCAGCAGCTTACTCAGGGTCACTAATGAAAAACTGTTTTTT
TRBJ2-7	.	TRBD2	TRBV11-2	CATNPGAGLPYEQYF	TGTGCCACCAACCCGGGAGCGGGGTTACCCTACGAGCAGTACTTC
TRBJ1-2	few	TRBD1	TRBV6-1	CASSEAWTGAYGYTF	TGTGCCAGCAGTGAAGCTTGGACAGGGGCGTATGGCTACACCTTC
TRBJ1-5	once	.	TRBV6-1	CASSGEAGFQPQHF	TGTGCCAGCAGTGGTGAGGCGGGGTTTCAGCCCCAGCATTTT
TRBJ1-5	.	.	TRBV21-1	CASSTYREPQHF	TGTGCCAGCAGCACCTACAGGGAGCCCCAGCATTTT
TRBJ2-7	few	.	TRBV27	CASHHFSGANYEQYF	TGTGCCAGTCACCATTTTTCTGGAGCCAACTACGAGCAGTACTTC
TRBJ2-7	.	.	TRBV7-9	CASSPQAGPRGKQYF	TGTGCCAGCAGCCCTCAAGCGGGTCCTCGAGGAAAGCAGTACTTC
TRBJ2-7	.	TRBD1	TRBV28	CASSSDRAISYEQYF	TGTGCCAGCAGTTCGGACAGGGCGATCTCCTACGAGCAGTACTTC
TRBJ2-2	.	TRBD2	TRBV27	CASRTGLVGGELFF	TGTGCCAGCAGGACGGGACTAGTTGGCGGGGAGCTGTTTTTT
TRBJ1-1	.	TRBD1	TRBV27	CASSSGGAYTEAFF	TGTGCCAGCAGTTCAGGGGGCGCCTACACTGAAGCTTTCTTT
TRBJ2-1	.	TRBD2	TRBV2	CASSSRSGIYNEQFF	TGTGCCAGCAGTAGCAGGAGCGGGATCTACAATGAGCAGTTCTTC
TRBJ2-5	.	.	TRBV11-2	CASRGLQELKGTQYF	TGTGCCAGCAGGGGACTGCAAGAGTTGAAAGGGACCCAGTACTTC
TRBJ2-3	.	.	TRBV6-5	CASSRRRVPTDTQYF	TGTGCCAGCAGTCGCCGACGGGTACCCACAGATACGCAGTATTTT
TRBJ2-1	.	.	TRBV28	CASADSPSRGNEQFF	TGTGCCAGCGCCGATTCCCCTAGCAGGGGTAATGAGCAGTTCTTC
TRBJ2-7	.	.	TRBV7-2	CASSLGSASSYEQYF	TGTGCCAGCAGCTTAGGTAGCGCCAGCTCCTACGAGCAGTACTTC
TRBJ2-4	.	TRBD2	TRBV19	CASSVPGSGSHIQYF	TGTGCCAGTAGTGTCCCAGGGAGCGGGAGTCACATTCAGTACTTC
TRBJ1-2	.	.	TRBV18	CASSLGAMSYGYTF	TGTGCCAGCTCATTAGGGGCTATGAGCTATGGCTACACCTTC
TRBJ1-5	.	.	TRBV9	CASSVGASGNQPQHF	TGTGCCAGCAGCGTAGGAGCTTCGGGCAATCAGCCCCAGCATTTT
TRBJ1-1	.	TRBD1	TRBV5-4	CASSLDDRAEAFF	TGTGCCAGCAGCTTAGACGACAGGGCTGAAGCTTTCTTT
TRBJ2-1	.	.	TRBV30	CAWSVGAEQFF	TGTGCCTGGAGTGTAGGGGCTGAGCAGTTCTTC
TRBJ1-1	.	TRBD1	TRBV19	CASSPETGGNTEAFF	TGTGCCAGTAGTCCAGAGACAGGGGGGAACACTGAAGCTTTCTTT
TRBJ2-7	.	TRBD1	TRBV10-3	CAISESLGQGWSEQYF	TGTGCCATCAGTGAATCCCTCGGACAGGGGTGGAGCGAGCAGTACTTC
TRBJ2-5	.	TRBD2	TRBV7-2	CASSLAGGPETQYF	TGTGCCAGCAGTCTAGCGGGAGGGCCAGAGACCCAGTACTTC
TRBJ2-7	few	TRBD1	TRBV9	CASSAPGQGYEQYF	TGTGCCAGCAGCGCCCCGGGACAGGGGTACGAGCAGTACTTC
TRBJ2-1	.	.	TRBV7-3	CASSLRGDLDNEQFF	TGTGCCAGCAGCTTAAGGGGGGACCTGGACAATGAGCAGTTCTTC
TRBJ2-1	.	.	TRBV5-1	CASSLEREFYNEQFF	TGCGCCAGCAGCTTGGAACGGGAATTTTACAATGAGCAGTTCTTC
TRBJ2-7	once	.	TRBV5-1	CASSLDTTSYEQYF	TGCGCCAGCAGCTTAGACACGACATCCTACGAGCAGTACTTC
TRBJ1-1	.	TRBD1	TRBV30	CAWSKDRGQFTEAFF	TGTGCCTGGAGCAAGGACAGGGGGCAGTTCACTGAAGCTTTCTTT
TRBJ2-3	few	.	TRBV7-2	CASSLGQVTDTQYF	TGTGCCAGCAGCTTAGGACAGGTCACAGATACGCAGTATTTT
TRBJ2-4	.	.	TRBV9	CASSRDMFQYF	TGTGCCAGCAGCAGGGACATGTTCCAGTACTTC
TRBJ2-5	.	TRBD2	TRBV7-7	CASSPGTSGETQYF	TGTGCCAGCAGCCCCGGGACTAGCGGAGAGACCCAGTACTTC
TRBJ1-5	.	TRBD1	TRBV6-1	CASNSGQAHQPQHF	TGTGCCAGCAACTCAGGACAGGCCCATCAGCCCCAGCATTTT
TRBJ2-2	.	.	TRBV2	CASKTILVGPGELFF	TGTGCCAGCAAAACAATCCTCGTGGGCCCCGGGGAGCTGTTTTTT
TRBJ1-1	.	.	TRBV7-9	CASSQGPGRDTEAFF	TGTGCCAGCAGCCAGGGGCCAGGTAGGGACACTGAAGCTTTCTTT
TRBJ1-1	.	TRBD1	TRBV9	CASSADRDAEAFF	TGTGCCAGCAGCGCGGACAGGGATGCTGAAGCTTTCTTT
TRBJ1-4	.	.	TRBV28	CASSLLAGVAEKLFF	TGTGCCAGCAGTTTGCTCGCAGGGGTCGCGGAAAAACTGTTTTTT
TRBJ2-3	.	TRBD2	TRBV13	CASSTSGYTDTQYF	TGTGCCAGCAGCACTAGCGGATACACAGATACGCAGTATTTT
TRBJ2-2	.	.	TRBV18	CASSQRQERSTGELFF	TGTGCCAGCTCACAAAGACAGGAGAGGAGCACCGGGGAGCTGTTTTTT
TRBJ2-2	.	TRBD1	TRBV7-8	CASSWDSSVPGELFF	TGTGCCAGCAGCTGGGACAGTTCGGTCCCCGGGGAGCTGTTTTTT
TRBJ1-5	.	.	TRBV4-1	CASSQDWQYSNQPQHF	TGCGCCAGCAGCCAAGATTGGCAGTATAGCAATCAGCCCCAGCATTTT
TRBJ1-6	few	TRBD1	TRBV6-5	CASSYGQGANSPLHF	TGTGCCAGCAGTTACGGGCAGGGGGCAAATTCACCCCTCCACTTT
TRBJ2-2	.	.	TRBV9	CASSTPRANTGELFF	TGTGCCAGCAGCACCCCCCGGGCGAACACCGGGGAGCTGTTTTTT
TRBJ1-2	.	TRBD1	TRBV7-9	CASSFAGQAVSGYTF	TGTGCCAGCAGTTTTGCCGGACAGGCTGTAAGTGGCTACACCTTC
TRBJ2-5	once	TRBD2	TRBV7-3	CASSRLASETQYF	TGTGCCAGCAGCCGACTAGCGTCGGAGACCCAGTACTTC
TRBJ2-3	.	TRBD2	TRBV19	CASSILGGFTDTQYF	TGTGCCAGTAGTATTCTCGGGGGGTTCACAGATACGCAGTATTTT
TRBJ1-2	.	.	TRBV7-2	CASSTAQRTNGYTF	TGTGCCAGCAGCACCGCACAGAGAACCAATGGCTACACCTTC
TRBJ2-3	.	TRBD2	TRBV11-3	CASSFSGLAEDTQYF	TGTGCCAGCAGCTTTTCGGGACTAGCGGAAGATACGCAGTATTTT
TRBJ2-1	.	.	TRBV11-3	CASSLEPYGSEQFF	TGTGCCAGCAGCTTAGAACCCTATGGGAGTGAGCAGTTCTTC
TRBJ1-1	.	.	TRBV10-3	CAISGNLGGTEAFF	TGTGCCATCAGCGGCAATTTAGGGGGCACTGAAGCTTTCTTT
TRBJ1-2	.	.	TRBV5-8	CASSGGTHGYTF	TGTGCCAGCAGTGGGGGGACCCATGGCTACACCTTC
TRBJ1-3	.	TRBD1	TRBV6-1	CASSGRGSGNTIYF	TGTGCCAGCAGTGGCAGGGGGTCTGGAAACACCATATATTTT